This T cell receptor (beta chain) was recovered during a study of cytomegalovirus exposure and HLA in healthy donors. The data were produced by immunoSEQ multiplex PCR, yet TCRdb's version contains in-frame clones alone and is incomplete. The profile shows about 160,000 clones, around four fifths of them singletons. Sequencing used PBMCs. The clonotype was recovered from a man aged 25 to 40 in good health and CMV-seropositive.

DNA for the CDR3: TGTGCCAGCAGCCTTCCTCCCGGGGAGCTGTTTTTT. Translated: CASSLPPGELFF. The V and J genes are TRBV6-6 and TRBJ2-2, with D unclear. Germline V lookup: CDR1 MNHNY, CDR2 SVGAGI (reference sequence). V shed 6 bases and J shed 6 bases, with 8 bases lying between them. The CDR3 runs 12 residues.